The 6 T cell receptor beta chains presented below share a single source sample, sequenced in a study of blood T cell repertoires in COVID-19 (dated by TCRdb to 2019 to 2021). The protocol used for the library was the immunoSEQ multiplex PCR assay. Drawn from immuneACCESS, this table holds only the in-frame rearrangements with V and J called that TCRdb kept. Clones are partly lost; checked studies trace under half to an unresolved V gene and leave the rest unexplained. For this sample the table gives under 450,000 clones, of which about nine tenths were detected only once. The ten biggest clones cover approximately 12% of the sample. The specimen sequenced was peripheral blood. The receptors derive from a woman between 50 and 59 years old with COVID-19, enrolled during active disease.

This clone appeared once. The rearrangement uses TRBV3-1 (or the pseudogene TRBV3-2) and TRBJ1-1; D is unresolved. V lost 2 bases to trimming and J lost 7 bases, with 17 bases between them. The CDR3 runs to 15 residues. Germline-derived CDR1 and CDR2 are LGHDT and YNNKEL (reference sequence). CDR3 loop: CASSQSPESRGEAFF. Written as DNA, the CDR3 is TGTGCCAGCAGCCAATCACCCGAGTCCCGCGGTGAAGCTTTCTTT.

The genes are TRBV27 and TRBJ2-5; TRBD2 matches at 13 bases. Germline trimming cut 4 bases from V and 6 bases from J; bases unmatched to any gene: 5. Per the germline V gene, CDR1 is MNHEY and CDR2 is SMNVEV (reference sequence). The length of the CDR3 is 15 residues. The CDR3 DNA reads as TGTGCCAGCAGTTCCGGGACTAGCGGGGTGCAGACCCAGTACTTC. Translated: CASSSGTSGVQTQYF.

This rearrangement joins TRBV2 to TRBJ1-4; 7 nucleotides match TRBD1. From germline, CDR1 is SNHLY and CDR2 FYNNEI. The CDR3 extends over 13 amino acids. V was clipped by 6 bases and J by 8 bases; unmatched bases: 6. The CDR3 spells CASRQGVREKLFF. The CDR3, as DNA: TGTGCCAGCAGGCAGGGGGTTAGGGAAAAACTGTTTTTT.

The chain has TRBV20-1 and TRBJ1-1; D possibly corresponds to TRBD1 (5 bases). Germline V lookup: CDR1 DFQATT, CDR2 SNEGSKA (reference sequence). Between the trimmed V and J ends, which lost 7 bases and 7 bases, there was a span of 13 bases. This CDR3 has 11 amino acids. For the CDR3, the DNA is TGCAGTGTCCACAGGAACTATGAAGCTTTCTTT. Translated: CSVHRNYEAFF.

This chain joins TRBV15 and TRBJ1-5; 7 bases match TRBD1. The CDR3 spans 14 residues. Germline trimming cut 6 bases from V and 4 bases from J; bases unmatched to any gene: 6. CDR1 is LNHNV and CDR2 is YYDKDF in the germline V gene (reference sequence). The CDR3: CATRRDSWNQPQHF. CDR3 bases: TGTGCCACCAGGAGGGACAGTTGGAATCAGCCCCAGCATTTT.

The chain links TRBV27 to TRBJ1-1; a weak D match, TRBD1 (5 bases). The CDR3 loop spans 13 amino acids. V lost 6 bases, J lost 6 bases, and 14 bases lay in between. Germline V gives CDR1 MNHEY, CDR2 SMNVEV (reference sequence). The DNA for the CDR3 is TGTGCCAGCAGCTTACTACGACAGTCTGAAGCTTTCTTT. As protein: CASSLLRQSEAFF.